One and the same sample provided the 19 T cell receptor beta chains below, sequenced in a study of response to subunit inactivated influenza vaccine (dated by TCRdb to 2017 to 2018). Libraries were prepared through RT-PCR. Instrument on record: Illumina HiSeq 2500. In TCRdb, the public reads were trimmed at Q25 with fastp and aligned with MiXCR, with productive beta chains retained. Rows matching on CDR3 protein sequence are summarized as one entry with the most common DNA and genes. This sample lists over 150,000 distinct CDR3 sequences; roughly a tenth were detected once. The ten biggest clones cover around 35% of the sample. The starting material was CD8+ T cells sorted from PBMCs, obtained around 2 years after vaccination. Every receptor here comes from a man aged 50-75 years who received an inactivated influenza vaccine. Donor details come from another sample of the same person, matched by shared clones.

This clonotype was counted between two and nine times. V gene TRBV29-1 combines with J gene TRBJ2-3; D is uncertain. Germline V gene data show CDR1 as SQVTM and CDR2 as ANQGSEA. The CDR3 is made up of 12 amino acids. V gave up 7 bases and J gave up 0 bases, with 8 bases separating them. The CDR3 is CSGATSTDTQYF. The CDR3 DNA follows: TGCAGCGGGGCCACTAGCACAGATACGCAGTATTTT.

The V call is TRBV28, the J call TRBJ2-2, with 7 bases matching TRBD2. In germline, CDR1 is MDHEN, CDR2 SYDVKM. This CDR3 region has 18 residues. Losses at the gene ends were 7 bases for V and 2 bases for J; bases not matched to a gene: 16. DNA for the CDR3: TGTGCCAGCAAACAAAGAACTAGCGCCTACTTTAACACCGGGGAGCTGTTTTTT. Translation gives CASKQRTSAYFNTGELFF. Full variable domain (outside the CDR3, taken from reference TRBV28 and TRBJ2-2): DVKVTQSSRYLVKRTGEKVFLECVQDMDHENMFWYRQDPGLGLRLIYFSYDVKMKEKGDIPEGYSVSREKKERFSLILESASTNQTSMYLCASKQRTSAYFNTGELFFGEGSRLTVL.

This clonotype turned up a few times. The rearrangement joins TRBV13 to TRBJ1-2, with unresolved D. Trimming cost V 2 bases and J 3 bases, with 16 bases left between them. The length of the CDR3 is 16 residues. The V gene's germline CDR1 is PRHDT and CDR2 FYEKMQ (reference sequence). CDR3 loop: CASSLFGQEMYYGYTF. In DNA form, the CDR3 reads TGTGCCAGCAGCTTATTTGGCCAAGAAATGTACTATGGCTACACCTTC.

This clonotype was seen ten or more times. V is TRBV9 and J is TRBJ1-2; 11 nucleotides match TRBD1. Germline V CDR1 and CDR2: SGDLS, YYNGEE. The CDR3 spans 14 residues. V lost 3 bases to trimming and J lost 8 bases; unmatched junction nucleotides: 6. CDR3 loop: CASSAGQGAGGYTF. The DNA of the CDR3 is TGTGCCAGCAGCGCTGGACAGGGGGCCGGAGGCTACACCTTC.

The CDR3 nucleotides read TGTGCCAGCAGCCAAGATCTGACAGGGGGCGTCCACGAGCAGTACTTC. Protein product: CASSQDLTGGVHEQYF. The rearrangement links TRBV4-2 to TRBJ2-7; 10 bases map to TRBD1. This CDR3 comprises 16 residues. With V trimmed by 0 bases and J by 5 bases, 7 bases remained unmatched. In germline, CDR1 is LGHNA, CDR2 YNFKEQ.

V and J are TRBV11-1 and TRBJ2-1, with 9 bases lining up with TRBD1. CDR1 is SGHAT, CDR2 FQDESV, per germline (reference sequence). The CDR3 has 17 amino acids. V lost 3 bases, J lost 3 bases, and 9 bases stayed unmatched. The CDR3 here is CASSFYVDRGVYNEQFF. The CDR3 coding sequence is TGTGCCAGCAGCTTTTATGTCGACAGGGGGGTCTACAATGAGCAGTTCTTC. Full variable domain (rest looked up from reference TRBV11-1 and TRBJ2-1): EAEVAQSPRYKITEKSQAVAFWCDPISGHATLYWYRQILGQGPELLVQFQDESVVDDSQLPKDRFSAERLKGVDSTLKIQPAELGDSAMYLCASSFYVDRGVYNEQFFGPGTRLTVL.

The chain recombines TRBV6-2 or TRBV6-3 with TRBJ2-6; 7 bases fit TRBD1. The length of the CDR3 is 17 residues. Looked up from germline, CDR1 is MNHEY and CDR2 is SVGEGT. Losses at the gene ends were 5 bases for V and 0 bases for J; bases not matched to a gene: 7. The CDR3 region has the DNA TGTGCCAGCAGTCTGACAGGGATAGTCTCTGGGGCCAACGTCCTGACTTTC. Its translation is CASSLTGIVSGANVLTF.

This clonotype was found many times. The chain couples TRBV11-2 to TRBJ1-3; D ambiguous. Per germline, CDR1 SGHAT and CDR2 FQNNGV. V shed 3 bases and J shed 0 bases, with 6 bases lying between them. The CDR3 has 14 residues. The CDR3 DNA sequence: TGTGCCAGCAGCTTGGGATTCTCTGGAAACACCATATATTTT. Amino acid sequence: CASSLGFSGNTIYF.

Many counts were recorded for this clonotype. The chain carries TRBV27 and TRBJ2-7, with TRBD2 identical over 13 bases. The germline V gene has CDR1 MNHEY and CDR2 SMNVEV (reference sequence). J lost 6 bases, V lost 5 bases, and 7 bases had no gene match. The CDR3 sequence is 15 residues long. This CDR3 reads CASSPWTSGSSEQYF. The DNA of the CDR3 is TGTGCCAGCAGTCCGTGGACTAGCGGGAGTTCCGAGCAGTACTTC.

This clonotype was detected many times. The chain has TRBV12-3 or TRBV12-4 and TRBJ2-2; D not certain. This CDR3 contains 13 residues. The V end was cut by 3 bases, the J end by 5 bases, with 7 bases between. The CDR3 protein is CASSFFKTGELFF. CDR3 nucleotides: TGTGCCAGCAGTTTCTTCAAAACCGGGGAGCTGTTTTTT.

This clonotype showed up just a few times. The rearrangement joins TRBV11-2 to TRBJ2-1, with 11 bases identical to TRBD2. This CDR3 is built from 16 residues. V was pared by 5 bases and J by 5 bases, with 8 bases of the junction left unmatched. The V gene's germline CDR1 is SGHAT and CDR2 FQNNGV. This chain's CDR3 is CASSHPGGLADNEQFF. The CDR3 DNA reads TGTGCCAGCAGCCACCCGGGGGGACTAGCGGACAATGAGCAGTTCTTC.

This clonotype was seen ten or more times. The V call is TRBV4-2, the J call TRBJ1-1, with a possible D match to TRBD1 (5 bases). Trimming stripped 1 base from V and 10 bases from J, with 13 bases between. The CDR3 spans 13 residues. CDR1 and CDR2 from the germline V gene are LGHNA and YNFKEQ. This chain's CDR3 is CASSQGGEIGAFF. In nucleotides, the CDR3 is TGTGCCAGCAGCCAAGGAGGGGAAATTGGAGCTTTCTTT.

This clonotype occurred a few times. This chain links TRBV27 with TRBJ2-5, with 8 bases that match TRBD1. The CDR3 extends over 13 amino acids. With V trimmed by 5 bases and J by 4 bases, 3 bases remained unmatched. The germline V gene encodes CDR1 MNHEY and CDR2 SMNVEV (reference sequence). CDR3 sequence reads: CASSHDRGETQYF. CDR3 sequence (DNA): TGTGCCAGCAGTCACGACAGGGGAGAGACCCAGTACTTC.

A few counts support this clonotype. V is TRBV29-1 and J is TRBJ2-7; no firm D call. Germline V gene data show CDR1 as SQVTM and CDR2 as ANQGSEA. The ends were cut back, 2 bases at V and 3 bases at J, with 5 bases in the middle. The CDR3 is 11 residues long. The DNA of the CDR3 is TGCAGCGTTGAATTCCTCTACGAGCAGTACTTC. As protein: CSVEFLYEQYF.

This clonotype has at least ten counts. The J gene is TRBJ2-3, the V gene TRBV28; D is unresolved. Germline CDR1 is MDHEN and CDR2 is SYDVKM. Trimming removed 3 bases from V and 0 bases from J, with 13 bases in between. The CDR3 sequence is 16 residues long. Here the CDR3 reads CASSFPGRASTDTQYF. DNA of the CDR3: TGTGCCAGCAGTTTTCCCGGTCGCGCCAGCACAGATACGCAGTATTTT.

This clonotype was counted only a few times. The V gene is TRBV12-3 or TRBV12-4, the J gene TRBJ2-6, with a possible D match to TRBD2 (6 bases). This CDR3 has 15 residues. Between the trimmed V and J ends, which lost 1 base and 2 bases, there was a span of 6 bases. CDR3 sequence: CASSLGGAGANVLTF. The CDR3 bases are TGTGCCAGCAGTTTAGGGGGGGCTGGGGCCAACGTCCTGACTTTC.

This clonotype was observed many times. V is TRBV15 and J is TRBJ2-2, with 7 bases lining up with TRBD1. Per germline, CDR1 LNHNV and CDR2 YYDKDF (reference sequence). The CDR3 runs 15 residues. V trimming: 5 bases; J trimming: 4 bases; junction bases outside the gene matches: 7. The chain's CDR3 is CATSRRQGGTGELFF. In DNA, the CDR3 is TGTGCCACCAGCCGTCGACAGGGCGGCACCGGGGAGCTGTTTTTT.

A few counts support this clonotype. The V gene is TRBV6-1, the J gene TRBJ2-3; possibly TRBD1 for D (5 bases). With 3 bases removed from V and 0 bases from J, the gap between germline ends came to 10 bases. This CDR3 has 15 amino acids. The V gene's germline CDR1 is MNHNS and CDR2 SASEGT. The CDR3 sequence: CASSDLDTSTDTQYF. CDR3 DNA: TGTGCCAGCAGTGACCTGGACACTAGCACAGATACGCAGTATTTT.

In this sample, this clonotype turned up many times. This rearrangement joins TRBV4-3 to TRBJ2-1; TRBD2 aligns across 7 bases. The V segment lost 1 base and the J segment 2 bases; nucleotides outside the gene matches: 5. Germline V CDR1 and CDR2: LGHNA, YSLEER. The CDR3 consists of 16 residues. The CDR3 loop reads CASSQVLAVTYNEQFF. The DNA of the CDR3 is TGCGCCAGCAGCCAAGTTCTAGCGGTGACCTACAATGAGCAGTTCTTC.